Following are 22 T cell receptor beta chains from one sample sequenced in a study of blood T cell repertoires in COVID-19. Profiled with immunoSEQ multiplex PCR; TCRdb holds only in-frame clones, not every one. The sample gives more than 70,000 clones, around nine tenths of which show up once; 4.5% to 6% is in the top ten. The sequencing input was peripheral blood. These receptors came from a man aged 50 or older with active or convalescent COVID-19.

This rearrangement joins TRBV4-2 to TRBJ2-1, with D maybe TRBD2 (6 bases). V lost 0 bases, J lost 4 bases, and 13 bases lay in between. Germline V gene sequence: CDR1 LGHNA, CDR2 YNFKEQ. The length of the CDR3 is 16 residues. The CDR3 DNA sequence: TGTGCCAGCAGCCAAGAATTTACTAGCTCTTACAATGAGCAGTTCTTC. Encoded protein: CASSQEFTSSYNEQFF.

CDR3 sequence reads: CASSTDRGFGELFF. CDR3 in DNA: TGTGCCAGCAGCACAGACAGGGGATTCGGGGAGCTGTTTTTT. This chain links TRBV5-6 with TRBJ2-2, with 8 bases lining up with TRBD1. Trimming removed 4 bases from V and 7 bases from J; junction bases left unmatched: 6. This CDR3 is 14 amino acids long. Per the germline V gene, CDR1 is SGHDT and CDR2 is YYEEEE.

The rearrangement joins TRBV11-2 to TRBJ2-3; 11 bases map to TRBD2. Germline V gives CDR1 SGHAT, CDR2 FQNNGV. The V segment lost 0 bases and the J segment 6 bases; nucleotides outside the gene matches: 8. The CDR3 sequence is 17 residues long. The CDR3 loop is CASSLDRTSGPADTQYF. In nucleotides, the CDR3 is TGTGCCAGCAGCTTAGATAGGACTAGCGGGCCGGCGGATACGCAGTATTTT.

This clone was observed once. CDR3 sequence (DNA): TGTGCCAGCAGCGTAGGACAGGGCGGATCTGAAAAACTGTTTTTT. Protein: CASSVGQGGSEKLFF. V usage is TRBV9 and J usage is TRBJ1-4; 7 bases match TRBD1. CDR1 and CDR2 from the germline V gene are SGDLS and YYNGEE. The V gene end was trimmed by 0 bases and the J gene end by 7 bases; junction bases not matched to a gene: 6. The CDR3 runs 15 residues.

The V call is TRBV9, the J call TRBJ1-3; 8 nucleotides agree with TRBD1. Germline V lookup: CDR1 SGDLS, CDR2 YYNGEE. There are 16 residues in the CDR3. The junction had 4 bases not matched to a gene; V was cut back by 2 bases and J by 0 bases. The CDR3 region has the DNA TGTGCCAGCAGCGTGGGGACAGGCAACTCTGGAAACACCATATATTTT. Amino acid sequence: CASSVGTGNSGNTIYF.

This clone has only a few counts. V and J are TRBV7-9 and TRBJ1-4; D gene uncertain. The V gene lost 1 base and the J gene lost 8 bases, with 11 bases spanning the gap. CDR1 is SEHNR, CDR2 FQNEAQ, per germline (reference sequence). CDR3 length: 14 amino acids. The CDR3 reads CASSLGGFGEKLFF. DNA of the CDR3: TGTGCCAGCAGCTTAGGAGGGTTTGGGGAAAAACTGTTTTTT.

This clone was recorded only once. The rearrangement uses TRBV7-9 and TRBJ2-7, with D possibly matching TRBD1 (5 bases). This CDR3 contains 14 residues. V dropped 3 bases and J dropped 4 bases, with 13 bases sitting between them. Germline values: CDR1 SEHNR, CDR2 FQNEAQ (reference sequence). The CDR3 is CASSLETDIYEQYF. The CDR3 region has the DNA TGTGCCAGCAGCTTGGAGACAGATATTTACGAGCAGTACTTC.

This clone came up many times. This chain links TRBV19 with TRBJ1-2; 10 bases map to TRBD1. This CDR3 comprises 15 residues. Unmatched junction bases numbered 9, after V lost 5 bases and J lost 6 bases. In germline, CDR1 is LNHDA, CDR2 SQIVND (reference sequence). This CDR3 reads CASSLQFGTGDGYTF. CDR3 bases: TGTGCCAGTAGTCTTCAGTTCGGGACAGGGGATGGCTACACCTTC.

The chain joins TRBV11-2 to TRBJ1-5, with 7 nucleotides matching TRBD1. Germline trimming cut 1 base from V and 7 bases from J; bases unmatched to any gene: 7. The germline CDR1 and CDR2 sequences are SGHAT and FQNNGV. The CDR3 totals 15 residues. CDR3 bases: TGTGCCAGCAGCTTAGGACAGGGCTTGGGGCAGCCCCAGCATTTT. This codes for CASSLGQGLGQPQHF.

The rearrangement uses TRBV6-6 and TRBJ2-7; 8 nucleotides align to TRBD1. This CDR3 has 14 amino acids. V shed 8 bases, J shed 4 bases, and the junction held 10 bases outside the gene matches. Germline CDR1 and CDR2: MNHNY and SVGAGI (reference sequence). The CDR3 loop reads CASSAAGGKYEQYV. Here the CDR3 DNA reads TGTGCCAGCTCGGCCGCAGGGGGCAAGTACGAGCAGTACGTC.

The chain is built from TRBV19 and TRBJ1-5; the D is unclear. Germline V gives CDR1 LNHDA, CDR2 SQIVND (reference sequence). The CDR3 loop spans 14 amino acids. The V end was cut by 3 bases, the J end by 0 bases, with 6 bases between. CDR3 sequence (DNA): TGTGCCAGTAGTATCCCCCATAGCAATCAGCCCCAGCATTTT. Protein: CASSIPHSNQPQHF.

In nucleotides, the CDR3 is TGTGCCAGCTCACCACGGAGCACGAACACCGGGGAGCTGTTTTTT. This translates into CASSPRSTNTGELFF. The chain employs TRBV18 and TRBJ2-2; D uncertain. Trimming pared 1 base from V and 0 bases from J, leaving 6 bases between. The CDR3 length is 15 residues. Germline loops: CDR1 KGHSH, CDR2 LQKENI.

The chain joins TRBV28 to TRBJ1-6, with D unresolved. CDR1 and CDR2 from the germline V gene are MDHEN and SYDVKM. The CDR3 is 17 amino acids. The V and J ends lost 5 bases and 0 bases respectively, with 14 bases between them. The CDR3 DNA reads as TGTGCCAGCAGTCCCTCTAGGTTTAGCTCCTATAATTCACCCCTCCACTTT. Translation: CASSPSRFSSYNSPLHF.

This clone was seen a few times. The chain is built from TRBV7-2 and TRBJ2-5; 8 bases map to TRBD2. Trimming took 4 bases from V and 3 from J; bases not matched to a gene: 4. CDR1 is SGHTA, CDR2 FQGNSA, per germline. This CDR3 comprises 14 residues. DNA of the CDR3: TGTGCCAGCAGCTGGCGGGGGGACAAAGAGACCCAGTACTTC. Translated: CASSWRGDKETQYF. Variable domain in full (rest from reference TRBV7-2 and TRBJ2-5): GAGVSQSPSNKVTEKGKDVELRCDPISGHTALYWYRQSLGQGLEFLIYFQGNSAPDKSGLPSDRFSAERTGGSVSTLTIQRTQQEDSAVYLCASSWRGDKETQYFGPGTRLLVL.

V is TRBV7-9 and J is TRBJ2-1; 8 bases agree with TRBD2. Germline V gene data show CDR1 as SEHNR and CDR2 as FQNEAQ (reference sequence). The CDR3 consists of 17 residues. V was pared by 1 base and J by 2 bases, with 7 bases of the junction left unmatched. This CDR3 reads CASSLVAIAGPYNEQFF. CDR3 sequence (DNA): TGTGCCAGCAGCTTAGTGGCCATAGCGGGGCCCTACAATGAGCAGTTCTTC.

The genes are TRBV7-7 and TRBJ2-2; D unclear. Germline V gives CDR1 SSHAT, CDR2 FNYEAQ (reference sequence). The CDR3 consists of 14 residues. Trimming took off 1 base at V and 6 bases at J, with 9 bases between the two ends. CDR3 coding DNA: TGTGCCAGCAGCTTAGGTTCACTTGCCGGGGAGCTGTTTTTT. Translation gives CASSLGSLAGELFF.

The rearrangement joins TRBV2 to TRBJ1-2, with TRBD1 as a possible D gene (6 bases). Trimming removed 6 bases at V and 4 bases at J, with 15 bases between. Germline CDR1 SNHLY, CDR2 FYNNEI. CDR3 length: 14 amino acids. The CDR3: CASSIGGGLYGYTF. The CDR3 DNA is TGTGCCAGCAGCATTGGGGGCGGCCTCTATGGCTACACCTTC.

V and J are TRBV15 and TRBJ1-2; D is possibly TRBD1 (6 bases). V gave up 5 bases and J gave up 4 bases, with 17 bases separating them. Germline CDR1 LNHNV, CDR2 YYDKDF (reference sequence). The CDR3 runs to 15 residues. The CDR3 loop reads CATSGQRQRSYGYTF. In nucleotides, the CDR3 is TGTGCCACCAGCGGACAGAGGCAAAGAAGCTATGGCTACACCTTC.

The V call is TRBV12-3 or TRBV12-4, the J call TRBJ1-1; no clear D gene. The CDR3 runs to 13 residues. The ends were cut back, 3 bases at V and 3 bases at J, with 8 bases in the middle. CDR3 in amino acids: CASSFAGDTEAFF. For the CDR3, the DNA is TGTGCCAGCAGTTTCGCCGGGGACACTGAAGCTTTCTTT.

This chain joins TRBV14 and TRBJ1-2; the match to TRBD1 covers 9 bases. CDR1 is SGHDN, CDR2 FVKESK, per germline. CDR3 size: 16 residues. V was clipped by 3 bases and J by 0 bases; unmatched bases: 5. CDR3 amino acids: CASSQGQGPSNYGYTF. The CDR3 DNA follows: TGTGCCAGCAGCCAGGGACAGGGCCCCTCTAACTATGGCTACACCTTC.

This chain connects TRBV18 to TRBJ2-7; tentatively, D is TRBD2 (5 bases). In germline, CDR1 is KGHSH, CDR2 LQKENI. The CDR3 covers 13 residues. Trimming took 4 bases from V and 0 from J, leaving 7 bases between them. The CDR3 sequence: CASSQGSSYEQYV. In DNA, the CDR3 is TGTGCCAGCTCACAAGGGAGCTCCTACGAGCAGTACGTC.

The J gene is TRBJ2-2, the V gene TRBV18; tentative D call: TRBD1 (6 bases). The germline CDR1 and CDR2 sequences are KGHSH and LQKENI. The V and J ends lost 6 bases and 4 bases respectively, with 12 bases between them. The CDR3 consists of 14 residues. CDR3 sequence reads: CASSYRESTGELFF. As DNA, the CDR3 is TGTGCCAGCTCGTACAGGGAGTCCACCGGGGAGCTGTTTTTT.